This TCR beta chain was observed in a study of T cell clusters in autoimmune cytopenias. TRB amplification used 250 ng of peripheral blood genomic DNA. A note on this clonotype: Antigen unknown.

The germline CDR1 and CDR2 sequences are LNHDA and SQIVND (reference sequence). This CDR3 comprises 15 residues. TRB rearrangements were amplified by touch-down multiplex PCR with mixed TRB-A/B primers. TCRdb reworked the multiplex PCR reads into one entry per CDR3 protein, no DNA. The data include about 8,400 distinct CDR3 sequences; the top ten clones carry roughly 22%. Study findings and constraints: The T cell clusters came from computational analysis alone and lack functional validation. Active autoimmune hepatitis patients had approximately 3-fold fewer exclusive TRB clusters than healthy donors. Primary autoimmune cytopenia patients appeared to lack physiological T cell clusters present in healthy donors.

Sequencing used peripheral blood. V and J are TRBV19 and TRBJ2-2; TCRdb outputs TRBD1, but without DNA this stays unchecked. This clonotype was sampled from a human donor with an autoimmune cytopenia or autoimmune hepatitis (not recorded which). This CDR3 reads CASSNRQVYTGELFF. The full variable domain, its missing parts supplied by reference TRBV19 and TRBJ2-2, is DGGITQSPKYLFRKEGQNVTLSCEQNLNHDAMYWYRQDPGQGLRLIYYSQIVNDFQKGDIAEGYSVSREKKESFPLTVTSAQKNPTAFYLCASSNRQVYTGELFFGEGSRLTVL.